This T cell receptor (beta chain) was sequenced in a study of blood T cell repertoires in COVID-19. Clones were read by immunoSEQ multiplex PCR, and TCRdb kept only the in-frame ones, dropping some. The profile covers more than 200,000 clones, with about 86% appearing a single time and less than 5.5% taken by the ten largest. This clone was observed a few times. This clonotype was obtained from a man over 45 with active or convalescent COVID-19. The sequenced sample was peripheral blood.

The chain's CDR3 is CASSQGQGARVIQPQHF. The CDR3 DNA is TGCGCCAGCAGCCAGGGCCAGGGGGCAAGGGTTATTCAGCCCCAGCATTTT. The chain carries TRBV4-1 and TRBJ1-5, with TRBD1 identical over 8 bases. Germline lookup yields CDR1 MGHRA and CDR2 YSYEKL. V shed 3 bases, J shed 6 bases, and the junction held 13 bases outside the gene matches. CDR3 length: 17 amino acids.